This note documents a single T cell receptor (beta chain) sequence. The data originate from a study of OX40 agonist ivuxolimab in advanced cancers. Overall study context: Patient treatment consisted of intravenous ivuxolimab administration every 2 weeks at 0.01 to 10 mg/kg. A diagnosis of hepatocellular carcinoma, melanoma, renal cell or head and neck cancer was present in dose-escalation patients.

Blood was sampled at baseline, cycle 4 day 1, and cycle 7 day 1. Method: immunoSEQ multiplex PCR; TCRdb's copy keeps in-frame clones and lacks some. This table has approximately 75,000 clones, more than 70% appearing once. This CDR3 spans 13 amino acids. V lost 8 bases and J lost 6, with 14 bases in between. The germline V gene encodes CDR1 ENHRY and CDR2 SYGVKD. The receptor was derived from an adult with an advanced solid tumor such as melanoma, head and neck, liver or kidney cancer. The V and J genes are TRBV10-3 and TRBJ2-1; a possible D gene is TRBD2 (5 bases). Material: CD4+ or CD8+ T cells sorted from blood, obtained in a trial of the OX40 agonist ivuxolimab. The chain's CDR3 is CAISSDFGNEQFF. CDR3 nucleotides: TGTGCCATCTCGTCGGACTTTGGCAATGAGCAGTTCTTC.